Sequencing of this T cell receptor (beta chain) was carried out in a study of blood T cell repertoires in COVID-19. Study details: Samples came from the United States, Italy and Spain, spanning acute and convalescent COVID-19. Sources were T cells, B-cell-depleted T cells, or PBMCs; the material itself was cDNA or gDNA.

Trimming removed 3 bases from V and 7 bases from J; junction bases left unmatched: 9. This CDR3 region has 15 residues. Germline lookup yields CDR1 KGHSH and CDR2 LQKENI. Participants came from fewer than 25 US areas, aged about 18 to 89 years. The study assigned cohorts using participant-reported clinical history. Data came from immunoSEQ multiplex PCR; TCRdb stores just in-frame clones and leaves some out. The table lists 300,000 to 500,000 clones, roughly 90% of them singletons, with over 0.9% in the top ten. This TCR was recovered from a woman aged 25 to 45 with acute COVID-19. The sequencing sample was made of PBMCs or T cells enriched from blood (not recorded which). The V call is TRBV18, the J call TRBJ1-5; 7 bases map to TRBD1. The CDR3 nucleotides are TGTGCCAGCTCACCCCAGGGGGTTATGAGCCAGCCCCAGCATTTT. Protein sequence: CASSPQGVMSQPQHF.